This T cell receptor (beta chain) is drawn from a study of technical replicates of blood from a handful of donors. Repertoires were generated with immunoSEQ multiplex PCR, while TCRdb's copy carries only in-frame clones and drops some. The data hold tens of thousands of clones, with approximately 94% observed a single time. V was cut by 4 bases and J by 5 bases, with 13 bases left in between. Germline values: CDR1 SGHKS, CDR2 YYEKEE (reference sequence). This CDR3 is 14 amino acids long. The TCR originated in a human donor in good health. The genes are TRBV5-5 and TRBJ1-5; a weak D match, TRBD1 (5 bases). Material for sequencing was T cells isolated from PBMCs. CDR3 sequence: CASSPDMVDQPQHF. DNA of the CDR3: TGTGCCAGCAGCCCGGACATGGTAGATCAGCCCCAGCATTTT.